This T cell receptor (beta chain) was documented in a study of molecular identifiers for immune sequencing clone quantification. The wider study: Four portions were sequenced after RNA from roughly 18,000 or 92,000 naive CD8 cells was split five ways in replicates. Findings and caveats of the study: Spike-in Jurkat TCR RNA from a single cell reportedly registered among one million naive cells.

The CDR3 contains 15 residues. Germline loops: CDR1 SNHLY, CDR2 FYNNEI. Trimming removed 6 bases from V and 4 bases from J, with 19 bases in between. Many counts were recorded for this clonotype. Its target is not known. Bulk TCR libraries used previously described methods and listed TCR primers. TCRdb re-called the PCR reads with MiXCR, one entry per CDR3 protein. The sample has a few hundred thousand distinct CDR3 sequences, roughly 25% seen once; the top ten hold over 0.6%. V and J are TRBV2 and TRBJ2-7; perhaps TRBD1 as D (6 bases). This receptor was identified in a human donor in good health. Some libraries in this study had Jurkat cell RNA spiked in. Material for sequencing was naive CD8+ T cells from blood, with Jurkat cell RNA spiked in. The subset denotes: FACS-sorted CD8+CD4-CCR7+CD45RA+ naive T cells. The CDR3 nucleotides are TGTGCCAGCAGACTCCCCGACAGGTTGTGGTACGAGCAGTACTTC. This translates into CASRLPDRLWYEQYF.